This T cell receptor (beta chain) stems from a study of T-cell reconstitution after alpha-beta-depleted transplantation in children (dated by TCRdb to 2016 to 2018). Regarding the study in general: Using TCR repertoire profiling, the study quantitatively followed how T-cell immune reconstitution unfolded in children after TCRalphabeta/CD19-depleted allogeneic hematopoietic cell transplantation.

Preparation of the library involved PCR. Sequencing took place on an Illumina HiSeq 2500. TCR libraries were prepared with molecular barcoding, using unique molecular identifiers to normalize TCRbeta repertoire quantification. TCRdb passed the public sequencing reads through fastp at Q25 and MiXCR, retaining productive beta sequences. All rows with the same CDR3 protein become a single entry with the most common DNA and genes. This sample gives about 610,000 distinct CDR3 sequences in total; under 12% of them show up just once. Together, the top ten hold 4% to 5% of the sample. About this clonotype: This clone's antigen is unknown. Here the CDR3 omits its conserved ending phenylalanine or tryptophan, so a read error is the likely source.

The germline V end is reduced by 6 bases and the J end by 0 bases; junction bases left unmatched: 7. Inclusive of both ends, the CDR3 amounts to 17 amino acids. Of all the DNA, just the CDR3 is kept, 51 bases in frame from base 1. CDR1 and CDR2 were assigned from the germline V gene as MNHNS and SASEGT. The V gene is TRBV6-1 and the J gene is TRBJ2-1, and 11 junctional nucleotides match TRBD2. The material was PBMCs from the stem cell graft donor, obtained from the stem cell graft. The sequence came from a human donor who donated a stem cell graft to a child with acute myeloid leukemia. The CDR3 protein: CASRTTSGTSSYNEQFI. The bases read TGTGCCAGCAGGACGACTAGCGGGACCAGCTCCTACAATGAGCAGTTCATC.